A selection of T cell receptor beta chains follows, all from one sample in a study of T cells after yellow fever vaccination. Using its own MiXCR run on the 5' RACE reads, TCRdb lists one record per CDR3 protein. The table includes some 160,000 distinct CDR3 sequences, 5.5% to 7.5% detected once. The sample was CD4+ T cells sorted from PBMCs, taken 5 to 6 days after the first yellow fever vaccination. These receptors originate from a man younger than 35 who received the YFV17D yellow fever vaccine. Each CDR3 is given with its conserved first and last residue. Each record gives: J gene, D gene, V gene, clone size, CDR3 DNA, CDR3 protein. A D gene is named only where the DNA matches it firmly. The listing skips clone size in some rows; elsewhere it reads once, few, many or a size class.

j_call: TRBJ1-1; d_call: TRBD1; v_call: TRBV20-1; clone_size: -; cdr3_nt: TGCAGTGCTAGCAGGGGGGCGGGGAACACTGAAGCTTTCTTT; cdr3_aa: CSASRGAGNTEAFF
j_call: TRBJ2-1; d_call: TRBD1; v_call: TRBV7-3; clone_size: many; cdr3_nt: TGTGCCAGCAGCCCACGGACAGGCGACAACAATGAGCAGTTCTTC; cdr3_aa: CASSPRTGDNNEQFF
j_call: TRBJ2-5; d_call: TRBD2; v_call: TRBV15; clone_size: once; cdr3_nt: TGTGCCACCAGCAGATCTCCCGGGGGGTCCCAAGAGACCCAGTACTTC; cdr3_aa: CATSRSPGGSQETQYF
j_call: TRBJ2-7; d_call: -; v_call: TRBV10-3; clone_size: many; cdr3_nt: TGTGCCATCGCGGAGGGGGGCTACGAGCAGTACTTC; cdr3_aa: CAIAEGGYEQYF
j_call: TRBJ2-2; d_call: -; v_call: TRBV5-1; clone_size: many; cdr3_nt: TGCGCCAGCAGCTTTTCTGGGATAGGCACCGGGGAGCTGTTTTTT; cdr3_aa: CASSFSGIGTGELFF
j_call: TRBJ2-5; d_call: -; v_call: TRBV20-1; clone_size: many; cdr3_nt: TGCAGTGCCACAGGACTGAGTCAAGAGACCCAGTACTTC; cdr3_aa: CSATGLSQETQYF
j_call: TRBJ1-1; d_call: TRBD1; v_call: TRBV6-5; clone_size: many; cdr3_nt: TGTGCCAGCAGTTACTCGGCAGGGGGCCAGGGAACTGAAGCTTTCTTT; cdr3_aa: CASSYSAGGQGTEAFF
j_call: TRBJ2-3; d_call: TRBD2; v_call: TRBV5-1; clone_size: many; cdr3_nt: TGCGCCAGCAGCTTGGTGCGGGGGAACACAGATACGCAGTATTTT; cdr3_aa: CASSLVRGNTDTQYF
j_call: TRBJ1-1; d_call: -; v_call: TRBV7-8; clone_size: -; cdr3_nt: TGTGCCAGCAGCTTAGTAGGGGGGGCCGGCCTGAACACTGAAGCTTTCTTT; cdr3_aa: CASSLVGGAGLNTEAFF
j_call: TRBJ2-7; d_call: -; v_call: TRBV20-1; clone_size: few; cdr3_nt: TGCAGTGCTAGAGATATCGCGAGAACCTACGAGCAGTACTTC; cdr3_aa: CSARDIARTYEQYF
j_call: TRBJ1-3; d_call: -; v_call: TRBV18; clone_size: -; cdr3_nt: TGTGCCAGCTCCGCTCTCCCTGTCACGGCTGGAAACACCATATATTTT; cdr3_aa: CASSALPVTAGNTIYF
j_call: TRBJ2-3; d_call: TRBD2; v_call: TRBV20-1; clone_size: -; cdr3_nt: TGCAGTGCCGCCGGGGGGACTCCTGGGGATACGCAGTATTTT; cdr3_aa: CSAAGGTPGDTQYF
j_call: TRBJ2-1; d_call: -; v_call: TRBV28; clone_size: many; cdr3_nt: TGTGCCAGCAGTTTATCCAGCTACAATGAGCAGTTCTTC; cdr3_aa: CASSLSSYNEQFF
j_call: TRBJ1-2; d_call: -; v_call: TRBV7-2; clone_size: many; cdr3_nt: TGTGCCAGCAGCTTAGCGCGGGCAGGGGTGGATGGCTACACCTTC; cdr3_aa: CASSLARAGVDGYTF
j_call: TRBJ1-6; d_call: -; v_call: TRBV12-3/TRBV12-4; clone_size: -; cdr3_nt: TGTGCCAGCAGGGAAATCTTACAGCATAATTCACCCCTCCACTTT; cdr3_aa: CASREILQHNSPLHF
j_call: TRBJ1-2; d_call: TRBD1; v_call: TRBV27; clone_size: few; cdr3_nt: TGTGCCAGCAGTCTGTCGGGACAGGGGGTCTACACCTTC; cdr3_aa: CASSLSGQGVYTF
j_call: TRBJ2-3; d_call: TRBD2; v_call: TRBV5-1; clone_size: -; cdr3_nt: TGCGCCAGCAGCATCCCGGGACTAGGAACAGATACGCAGTATTTT; cdr3_aa: CASSIPGLGTDTQYF
j_call: TRBJ1-1; d_call: -; v_call: TRBV4-1; clone_size: many; cdr3_nt: TGCGCCAGCAGCCAAGAGGACAGATTGAACACTGAAGCTTTCTTT; cdr3_aa: CASSQEDRLNTEAFF
j_call: TRBJ1-1; d_call: TRBD1; v_call: TRBV27; clone_size: -; cdr3_nt: TGTGCCAGCAGTGCGCTGGTCGGACAGGGGGCAGCTGAAGCTTTCTTT; cdr3_aa: CASSALVGQGAAEAFF
j_call: TRBJ1-2; d_call: -; v_call: TRBV20-1; clone_size: -; cdr3_nt: TGCAGTGCTAGAGCCCGGAAGGAGGATGGCTACACCTTC; cdr3_aa: CSARARKEDGYTF
j_call: TRBJ1-1; d_call: -; v_call: TRBV7-8; clone_size: few; cdr3_nt: TGTGCCAGCAGCTTTGCGTTTGGGAACACTGAAGCTTTCTTT; cdr3_aa: CASSFAFGNTEAFF
j_call: TRBJ2-6; d_call: TRBD2; v_call: TRBV11-1; clone_size: -; cdr3_nt: TGTGCCAGCAGCTTATTTAACGGGGGGGCCCCTGGGGCCAACGTCCTGACTTTC; cdr3_aa: CASSLFNGGAPGANVLTF
j_call: TRBJ1-2; d_call: -; v_call: TRBV28; clone_size: few; cdr3_nt: TGTGCCAGCAGTTTCCCCGGCAGGGGAGGAGGTGGCTACACCTTC; cdr3_aa: CASSFPGRGGGGYTF
j_call: TRBJ1-2; d_call: -; v_call: TRBV3-1; clone_size: many; cdr3_nt: TGTGCCAGCAGCCTTGGACCAAATGGCTACACCTTC; cdr3_aa: CASSLGPNGYTF
j_call: TRBJ2-3; d_call: -; v_call: TRBV5-1; clone_size: many; cdr3_nt: TGCGCCAGCAGCTTGGGATTTGGGACCACAGATACGCAGTATTTT; cdr3_aa: CASSLGFGTTDTQYF
j_call: TRBJ2-6; d_call: -; v_call: TRBV4-3; clone_size: few; cdr3_nt: TGCGCCAGCAGCCAAGACTTAGGGTCTGGGGCCAACGTCCTGACTTTC; cdr3_aa: CASSQDLGSGANVLTF
j_call: TRBJ2-3; d_call: TRBD2; v_call: TRBV15; clone_size: many; cdr3_nt: TGTGCCACCAGCGTAGCTAGCGGGAAGACAGATACGCAGTATTTT; cdr3_aa: CATSVASGKTDTQYF
j_call: TRBJ1-1; d_call: -; v_call: TRBV6-2/TRBV6-3; clone_size: many; cdr3_nt: TGTGCCAGCGAACACCAATTAGGGATGTCTGAAGCTTTCTTT; cdr3_aa: CASEHQLGMSEAFF
j_call: TRBJ1-2; d_call: -; v_call: TRBV12-3/TRBV12-4; clone_size: -; cdr3_nt: TGTGCCAGCGGCTCTCGGATCGGCTACACCTTC; cdr3_aa: CASGSRIGYTF
j_call: TRBJ1-3; d_call: TRBD1; v_call: TRBV29-1; clone_size: many; cdr3_nt: TGCAGCGCCAAGGACAGGGGGCCTGGAAACACCATATATTTT; cdr3_aa: CSAKDRGPGNTIYF